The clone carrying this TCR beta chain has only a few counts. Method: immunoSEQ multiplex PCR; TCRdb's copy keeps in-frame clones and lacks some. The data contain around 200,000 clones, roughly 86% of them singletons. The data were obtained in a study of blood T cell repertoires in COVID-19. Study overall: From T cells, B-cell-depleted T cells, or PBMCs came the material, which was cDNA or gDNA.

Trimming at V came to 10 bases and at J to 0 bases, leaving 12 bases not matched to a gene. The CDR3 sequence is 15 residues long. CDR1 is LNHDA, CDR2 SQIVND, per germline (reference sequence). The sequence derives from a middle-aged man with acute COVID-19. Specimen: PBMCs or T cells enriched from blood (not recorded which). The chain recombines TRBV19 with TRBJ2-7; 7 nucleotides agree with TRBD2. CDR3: CATSRGSSYSYEQYF. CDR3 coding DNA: TGTGCCACCTCGCGGGGGTCATCCTACTCCTACGAGCAGTACTTC.